These 32 T cell receptor beta chains share one sample of origin, sequenced in a study of blood T cell repertoires in COVID-19. The assay was immunoSEQ multiplex PCR, and TCRdb's table has in-frame clones only and misses some. Of some 200,000 clones listed, under 90% are singletons. Sequencing used peripheral blood. These receptors were obtained from a man older than 75 with acute or convalescent COVID-19.

The gene calls are TRBV9 and TRBJ2-3; D possibly corresponds to TRBD2 (6 bases). The CDR3 sequence is 17 residues long. Germline V gives CDR1 SGDLS, CDR2 YYNGEE. The germline V and J ends were trimmed by 0 bases and 1 base, with 15 bases remaining between them. The CDR3 here is CASSVAQGLAGTDTQYF. CDR3 nucleotide sequence: TGTGCCAGCAGCGTAGCCCAAGGTTTAGCGGGCACAGATACGCAGTATTTT.

This chain joins TRBV5-1 and TRBJ1-2; D possibly corresponds to TRBD1 (5 bases). Germline V lookup: CDR1 SGHRS, CDR2 YFSETQ. CDR3 length: 15 residues. Trimming cost V 3 bases and J 2 bases, with 14 bases left between them. The DNA for the CDR3 is TGCGCCAGCAGCTCCACGGGACTCCTGAACTATGGCTACACCTTC. Translating gives CASSSTGLLNYGYTF.

This chain uses TRBV11-3 with TRBJ2-2; TRBD1 agrees at 7 bases. CDR1 and CDR2 (germline): SGHNT, YENEEA. V shed 4 bases and J 0 bases; nucleotides not matched to a gene: 2. The length of the CDR3 is 15 residues. CDR3 DNA: TGTGCCAGCAGCTCCGGGACAGCGAACACCGGGGAGCTGTTTTTT. This encodes CASSSGTANTGELFF.

V and J are TRBV27 and TRBJ2-1; 9 bases match TRBD2. Germline V lookup: CDR1 MNHEY, CDR2 SMNVEV (reference sequence). J gave up 7 bases and V 5 bases, and 12 bases lay outside the gene matches. The CDR3 extends over 16 amino acids. The CDR3 DNA is TGTGCCAGCAGTCCCTGGGGGAGCGGGAGGAGAAATGAGCAGTTCTTC. Translated, it gives CASSPWGSGRRNEQFF.

V and J are TRBV6-6 and TRBJ1-6; 9 bases are a match to TRBD1. J gave up 7 bases and V 6 bases, and 10 bases lay outside the gene matches. There are 16 residues in the CDR3. Germline V gene sequence: CDR1 MNHNY, CDR2 SVGAGI (reference sequence). Here the CDR3 reads CASRPPTGGTNSPLHF. The CDR3 nucleotides are TGTGCCAGCAGACCACCGACAGGGGGTACAAATTCACCCCTCCACTTT.

This chain uses TRBV10-2 with TRBJ2-1; 14 nucleotides align to TRBD2. V lost 6 bases to trimming and J lost 4 bases; unmatched junction nucleotides: 2. Germline V gene lookup returns CDR1 WSHSY and CDR2 SAAADI. The CDR3 sequence is 15 residues long. The chain's CDR3 is CASSGLAGGYNEQFF. CDR3 nucleotides: TGCGCCAGCAGCGGACTAGCGGGAGGATACAATGAGCAGTTCTTC.

The CDR3: CASSDWTGGSDTQYF. The DNA for the CDR3 is TGCGCCAGCAGCGACTGGACAGGGGGATCAGATACGCAGTATTTT. The gene calls are TRBV5-1 and TRBJ2-3; TRBD1 matches 10 bases. The length of the CDR3 is 15 residues. Germline V gene sequence: CDR1 SGHRS, CDR2 YFSETQ. The ends lost 4 bases at V and 4 bases at J; junction bases unmatched: 6.

This sequence joins TRBV7-9 and TRBJ2-3; 8 bases are shared with TRBD2. The junction had 7 bases not matched to a gene; V was cut back by 3 bases and J by 2 bases. The CDR3 has 16 amino acids. The germline V gene has CDR1 SEHNR and CDR2 FQNEAQ (reference sequence). CDR3 in amino acids: CASSFLGSGNTDTQYF. The CDR3 DNA follows: TGTGCCAGCAGCTTTTTGGGTAGCGGGAACACAGATACGCAGTATTTT.

The V call is TRBV5-1, the J call TRBJ2-3, with D perhaps TRBD2 (6 bases). The CDR3 length is 15 residues. With 3 bases removed from V and 0 bases from J, the gap between germline ends came to 11 bases. Germline lookup yields CDR1 SGHRS and CDR2 YFSETQ. The CDR3 coding sequence is TGCGCCAGCAGCTGGACTACCCCTAGCACAGATACGCAGTATTTT. This translates into CASSWTTPSTDTQYF.

The chain couples TRBV27 to TRBJ2-4; tentatively, D is TRBD2 (6 bases). The CDR3 spans 14 residues. Germline CDR1 MNHEY, CDR2 SMNVEV (reference sequence). V was trimmed by 5 bases and J by 12 bases, leaving 20 bases between them. CDR3 sequence (DNA): TGTGCCAGCAGTGCGGGACTCGGGGCCGAGGATCAGTACTTC. Protein sequence: CASSAGLGAEDQYF.

The chain uses TRBV18 and TRBJ1-5; possibly TRBD1 for D (5 bases). The V gene's germline CDR1 is KGHSH and CDR2 LQKENI. This CDR3 contains 13 residues. Trimming left V 5 bases short and J 4 bases short, with 9 bases between. The CDR3 region is CASSSGQNQPQHF. The CDR3 nucleotides read TGTGCCAGCTCATCTGGACAAAATCAGCCCCAGCATTTT.

V usage is TRBV6-5 and J usage is TRBJ1-3, with D perhaps TRBD1 (6 bases). Trimming took off 6 bases at V and 0 bases at J, with 9 bases between the two ends. The CDR3 is 14 amino acids. CDR1 is MNHEY, CDR2 SVGAGI, per germline. The CDR3 sequence: CASSLRGSGNTIYF. The CDR3 DNA reads TGTGCCAGCAGCCTCAGGGGCTCTGGAAACACCATATATTTT.

V gene TRBV11-2 combines with J gene TRBJ2-3; TRBD2 matches at 9 bases. CDR1 and CDR2 (germline): SGHAT, FQNNGV. CDR3 size: 15 residues. With 1 base clipped from V and 4 bases from J, the junction kept 3 bases outside the gene matches. DNA for the CDR3: TGTGCCAGCAGCTTAGTAGCGGGAGTTCCAGATACGCAGTATTTT. Translation gives CASSLVAGVPDTQYF.

The chain joins TRBV7-9 to TRBJ2-1, with 7 bases lining up with TRBD2. This CDR3 region has 16 residues. Germline lookup yields CDR1 SEHNR and CDR2 FQNEAQ (reference sequence). Losses at the gene ends were 2 bases for V and 4 bases for J; bases not matched to a gene: 8. CDR3 protein: CASSLREVDTYNEQFF. CDR3 DNA sequence: TGTGCCAGCAGCTTACGGGAGGTGGATACGTACAATGAGCAGTTCTTC.

The chain is built from TRBV27 and TRBJ2-3, with 7 bases that match TRBD2. Trimming at V came to 4 bases and at J to 2 bases, leaving 6 bases not matched to a gene. CDR1 and CDR2 from the germline V gene are MNHEY and SMNVEV (reference sequence). CDR3 length: 15 residues. The CDR3 protein is CASSSLGLVTDTQYF. CDR3 DNA sequence: TGTGCCAGCAGTTCGCTCGGACTAGTCACAGATACGCAGTATTTT.

This chain connects TRBV5-8 to TRBJ1-2; D not certain. This CDR3 has 14 amino acids. The V end was cut by 1 base, the J end by 2 bases, with 9 bases between. Per germline, CDR1 SGHTS and CDR2 YDEGEE. CDR3 region: CASSLFVQNYGYTF. The CDR3 DNA follows: TGTGCCAGCAGCTTGTTCGTACAGAACTATGGCTACACCTTC.

The chain has TRBV5-5 and TRBJ1-5, with D uncertain. V lost 0 bases to trimming and J lost 5 bases, with 3 bases between them. This CDR3 comprises 12 residues. Germline lookup yields CDR1 SGHKS and CDR2 YYEKEE (reference sequence). CDR3 loop: CASSLADQPQHF. CDR3 DNA sequence: TGTGCCAGCAGCTTGGCCGATCAGCCCCAGCATTTT.

This chain connects TRBV15 to TRBJ1-2; TRBD1 matches at 9 bases. This CDR3 has 16 amino acids. Germline lookup yields CDR1 LNHNV and CDR2 YYDKDF (reference sequence). With V trimmed by 0 bases and J by 4 bases, 6 bases remained unmatched. Written as DNA, the CDR3 is TGTGCCACCAGCAGAGATAATGGACAGGGGATCTATGGCTACACCTTC. Residues: CATSRDNGQGIYGYTF.

V gene TRBV5-1 combines with J gene TRBJ2-5; D possibly corresponds to TRBD2 (5 bases). Germline assignment: CDR1 SGHRS and CDR2 YFSETQ. There are 15 residues in the CDR3. V dropped 4 bases and J dropped 1 base, with 14 bases sitting between them. Here the CDR3 reads CASSGSPGFQETQYF. The CDR3 DNA follows: TGCGCCAGCAGCGGGAGCCCGGGATTCCAAGAGACCCAGTACTTC.

This clone came up many times. This chain links TRBV7-2 with TRBJ2-4, with D maybe TRBD2 (7 bases). CDR1 and CDR2 (germline): SGHTA, FQGNSA. The CDR3 spans 17 residues. Trimming pared 1 base from V and 9 bases from J, leaving 22 bases between. The CDR3 sequence: CASSLVGATGGSSIQYF. The CDR3 DNA is TGTGCCAGCAGCTTAGTGGGCGCGACAGGCGGGAGTTCCATTCAGTACTTC.

The chain couples TRBV24-1 to TRBJ1-5; tentative D call: TRBD1 (6 bases). Germline V gives CDR1 KGHDR, CDR2 SFDVKD. CDR3 size: 16 residues. The ends were cut back, 2 bases at V and 3 bases at J, with 13 bases in the middle. DNA of the CDR3: TGTGCCACCAGTGATTCCATGGACAGTTTCAATCAGCCCCAGCATTTT. Encoded protein: CATSDSMDSFNQPQHF.

This clone has just one count. This chain links TRBV5-4 with TRBJ2-7; 9 nucleotides agree with TRBD1. CDR3 length: 15 residues. The trim removed 0 bases at V and 5 bases at J, leaving 6 bases unmatched. Germline V lookup: CDR1 SGHNT, CDR2 YYREEE (reference sequence). CDR3 sequence (DNA): TGTGCCAGCAGCTTGGTCGGGACAGGGTCCCACGAGCAGTACTTC. Residues: CASSLVGTGSHEQYF.

This chain connects TRBV24-1 to TRBJ2-2, with D possibly being TRBD1 (6 bases). The V end lost 9 bases, the J end lost 1 base, and 11 bases lay between the germline ends. This CDR3 is 14 amino acids long. CDR1 and CDR2 (germline): KGHDR, SFDVKD. This CDR3 reads CATSGQKNTGELFF. Written as DNA, the CDR3 is TGTGCCACCTCAGGACAGAAGAACACCGGGGAGCTGTTTTTT.

The V gene is TRBV10-3, the J gene TRBJ2-7; D ambiguous. Trimming removed 7 bases at V and 0 bases at J, with 13 bases between. CDR1 ENHRY and CDR2 SYGVKD come from the germline V gene. The CDR3 loop spans 14 amino acids. The CDR3 protein is CAITRSGSSYEQYF. The DNA of the CDR3 is TGTGCCATCACCCGGTCAGGAAGCTCCTACGAGCAGTACTTC.

This sequence joins TRBV29-1 and TRBJ1-1; perhaps TRBD1 as D (6 bases). Germline assignment: CDR1 SQVTM and CDR2 ANQGSEA. The CDR3 covers 13 residues. V gave up 3 bases and J gave up 4 bases, with 12 bases separating them. For the CDR3, the DNA is TGCAGCGTTGAGCCGGGGGGCCTCACTGAAGCTTTCTTT. Amino acid sequence: CSVEPGGLTEAFF.

CDR3 nucleotide sequence: TGTGCCAGTAGTATAACTGGCGGGACCGCCTACAATGAGCAGTTCTTC. Its protein product is CASSITGGTAYNEQFF. V gene TRBV19 combines with J gene TRBJ2-1; possible D gene TRBD2, 6 bases. The germline V gene encodes CDR1 LNHDA and CDR2 SQIVND (reference sequence). CDR3 size: 16 residues. V was pared by 2 bases and J by 2 bases, with 13 bases between.

The chain links TRBV27 to TRBJ2-1, with TRBD2 matching 8 bases. The CDR3 spans 16 residues. Trimming took 6 bases from V and 7 from J; bases not matched to a gene: 14. The germline CDR1 and CDR2 sequences are MNHEY and SMNVEV (reference sequence). DNA for the CDR3: TGTGCCAGCAGCCCCAGGACTAGCCGAGGGGATAATGAGCAGTTCTTC. Translating gives CASSPRTSRGDNEQFF.

This chain links TRBV4-2 with TRBJ1-2; TRBD1 matches at 9 bases. Germline V gene lookup returns CDR1 LGHNA and CDR2 YNFKEQ. V lost 4 bases, J lost 7 bases, and 13 bases stayed unmatched. The CDR3 length is 16 residues. CDR3 residues: CASSLPPGTGSFGYTF. DNA for the CDR3: TGTGCCAGCAGCCTCCCGCCCGGGACAGGGAGTTTTGGCTACACCTTC.

The rearrangement joins TRBV24-1 to TRBJ2-2; 8 bases are a match to TRBD2. Trimming took 3 bases from V and 7 from J; bases not matched to a gene: 9. Germline CDR1 reads KGHDR; CDR2 reads SFDVKD. This CDR3 is 16 amino acids long. CDR3 nucleotide sequence: TGTGCCACCAGTGATACTAGCGGATCAGACGACGGGGAGCTGTTTTTT. It specifies CATSDTSGSDDGELFF.

This chain connects TRBV5-4 to TRBJ2-7, with D maybe TRBD1 (5 bases). This CDR3 comprises 12 residues. Germline V gene lookup returns CDR1 SGHNT and CDR2 YYREEE (reference sequence). The germline V and J ends were trimmed by 0 bases and 4 bases, with 5 bases remaining between them. The CDR3 sequence: CASSLGQYEQYV. In nucleotides, the CDR3 is TGTGCCAGCAGCTTGGGACAGTACGAGCAGTACGTC.

This chain uses TRBV7-3 with TRBJ1-1, with 7 bases matching TRBD1. The germline V gene has CDR1 SGHTA and CDR2 FQGTGA. With 6 bases clipped from V and 1 base from J, the junction kept 5 bases outside the gene matches. This CDR3 has 14 amino acids. The CDR3 DNA sequence: TGTGCCAGCAGTCTTGACAGGGCGAACACTGAAGCTTTCTTT. This encodes CASSLDRANTEAFF. Full variable domain (outside the CDR3, taken from reference TRBV7-3 and TRBJ1-1): GAGVSQTPSNKVTEKGKYVELRCDPISGHTALYWYRQSLGQGPEFLIYFQGTGAADDSGLPNDRFFAVRPEGSVSTLKIQRTERGDSAVYLCASSLDRANTEAFFGQGTRLTVV.

This chain links TRBV30 with TRBJ1-5, with 7 bases lining up with TRBD1. This CDR3 is built from 15 residues. Germline assignment: CDR1 GTSNPN and CDR2 SVGIG (reference sequence). V lost 1 base, J lost 3 bases, and 6 bases stayed unmatched. The CDR3: CAWSETGTNNQPQHF. The CDR3 DNA sequence: TGTGCCTGGAGTGAGACAGGGACGAACAATCAGCCCCAGCATTTT. Together with reference TRBV30 and TRBJ1-5, the CDR3 gives the full variable domain: SQTIHQWPATLVQPVGSPLSLECTVEGTSNPNLYWYRQAAGRGLQLLFYSVGIGQISSEVPQNLSASRPQDRQFILSSKKLLLSDSGFYLCAWSETGTNNQPQHFGDGTRLSIL.